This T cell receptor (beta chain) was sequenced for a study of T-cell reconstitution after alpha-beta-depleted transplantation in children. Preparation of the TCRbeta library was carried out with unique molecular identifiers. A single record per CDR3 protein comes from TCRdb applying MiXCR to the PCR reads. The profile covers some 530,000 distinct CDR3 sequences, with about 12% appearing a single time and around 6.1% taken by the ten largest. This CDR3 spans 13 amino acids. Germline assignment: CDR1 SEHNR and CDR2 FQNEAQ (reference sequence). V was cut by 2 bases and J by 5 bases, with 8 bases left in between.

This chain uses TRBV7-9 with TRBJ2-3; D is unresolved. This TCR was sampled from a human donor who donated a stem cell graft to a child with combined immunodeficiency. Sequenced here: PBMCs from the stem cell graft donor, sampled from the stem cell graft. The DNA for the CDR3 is TGTGCCAGCAGCTTATTCGGCAAAGATACGCAGTATTTT. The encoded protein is CASSLFGKDTQYF.